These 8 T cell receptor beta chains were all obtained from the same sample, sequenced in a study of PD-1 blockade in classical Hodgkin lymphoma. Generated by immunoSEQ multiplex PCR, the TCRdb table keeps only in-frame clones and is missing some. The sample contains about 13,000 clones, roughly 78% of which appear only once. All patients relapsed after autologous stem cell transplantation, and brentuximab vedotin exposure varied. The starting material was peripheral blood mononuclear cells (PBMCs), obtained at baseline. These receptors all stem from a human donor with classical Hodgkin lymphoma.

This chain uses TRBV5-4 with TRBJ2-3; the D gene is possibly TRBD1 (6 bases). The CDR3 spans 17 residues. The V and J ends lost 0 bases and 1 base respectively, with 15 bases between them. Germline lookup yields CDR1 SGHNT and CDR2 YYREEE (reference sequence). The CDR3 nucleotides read TGTGCCAGCAGCTTGGTCAACAGGGCGAGGGGCACAGATACGCAGTATTTT. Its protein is CASSLVNRARGTDTQYF.

The CDR3 bases are TGCAGCGTAGGCGGACAGGGTCGAGAGACCCAGTACTTC. This sequence encodes CSVGGQGRETQYF. The V call is TRBV29-1, the J call TRBJ2-5; 8 nucleotides agree with TRBD1. From germline, CDR1 is SQVTM and CDR2 ANQGSEA. The CDR3 has 13 amino acids. The V and J ends lost 6 bases and 4 bases, in that order; junction bases with no gene match: 7. Full variable domain (remainder filled in from reference TRBV29-1 and TRBJ2-5): SAVISQKPSRDICQRGTSLTIQCQVDSQVTMMFWYRQQPGQSLTLIATANQGSEATYESGFVIDKFPISRPNLTFSTLTVSNMSPEDSSIYLCSVGGQGRETQYFGPGTRLLVL.

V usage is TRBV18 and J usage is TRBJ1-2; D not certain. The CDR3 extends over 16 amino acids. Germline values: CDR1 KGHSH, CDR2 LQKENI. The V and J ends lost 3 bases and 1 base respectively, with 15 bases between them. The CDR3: CASSPVIWGFNYGYTF. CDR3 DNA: TGTGCCAGCTCACCTGTAATCTGGGGATTTAACTATGGCTACACCTTC.

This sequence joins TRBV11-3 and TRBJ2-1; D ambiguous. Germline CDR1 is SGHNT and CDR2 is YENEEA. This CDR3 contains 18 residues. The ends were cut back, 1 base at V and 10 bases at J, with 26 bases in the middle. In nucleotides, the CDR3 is TGTGCCAGCAGCTTAGTGAAGTTTTGGCTAGGCCGATGGGAAGAGCAGTTCTTC. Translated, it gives CASSLVKFWLGRWEEQFF.

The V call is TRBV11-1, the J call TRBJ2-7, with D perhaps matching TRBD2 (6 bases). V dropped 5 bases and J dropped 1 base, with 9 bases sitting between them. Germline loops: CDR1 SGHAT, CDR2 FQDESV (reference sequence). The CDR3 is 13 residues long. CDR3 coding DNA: TGTGCCAGCAGCGTGACTAGTTCCTACGAGCAGTACTTC. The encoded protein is CASSVTSSYEQYF.

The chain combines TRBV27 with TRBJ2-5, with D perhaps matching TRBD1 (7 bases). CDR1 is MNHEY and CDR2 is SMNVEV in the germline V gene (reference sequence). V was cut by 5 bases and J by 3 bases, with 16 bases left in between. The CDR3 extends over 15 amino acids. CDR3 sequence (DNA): TGTGCCAGCAGTAGAGGCGGGACAGCAAAAGAGACCCAGTACTTC. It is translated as CASSRGGTAKETQYF.

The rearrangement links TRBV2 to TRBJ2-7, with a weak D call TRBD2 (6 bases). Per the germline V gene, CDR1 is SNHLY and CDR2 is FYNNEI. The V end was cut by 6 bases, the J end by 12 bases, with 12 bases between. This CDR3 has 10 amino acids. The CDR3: CASRGGRVYF. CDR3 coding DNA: TGTGCCAGCAGGGGGGGACGGGTGTACTTC.

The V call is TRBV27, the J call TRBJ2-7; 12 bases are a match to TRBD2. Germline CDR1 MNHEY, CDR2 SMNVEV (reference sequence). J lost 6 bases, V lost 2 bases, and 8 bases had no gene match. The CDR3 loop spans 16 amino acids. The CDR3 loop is CASSLTTSGRDREQYF. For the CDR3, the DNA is TGTGCCAGCAGTTTAACGACTAGCGGGAGAGATCGCGAGCAGTACTTC.